The entry that follows covers one TCR beta chain sequence. This clone was seen only a few times. Its antigen is currently not known. Base qualities were left out, and no much larger clone turns up one base away. The V end loses 1 base and the J end loses 0 bases, and a stretch of 10 bases separates them. Reading the germline V gene gives CDR1 MNHEY and CDR2 SVGEGT. Including cysteine and phenylalanine, the CDR3 has 16 amino acids. Here the CDR3 DNA is all that survives: 48 bases in frame from base 1. These data originate in a study of blood T cell repertoires in COVID-19 (dated by TCRdb to the early 2020s). Background for the entire study: The collaborator samples originated in the United States, Italy and Spain and spanned the acute and convalescent phases of COVID-19. The samples were drawn from two sources: the first 160 participants of the ongoing ImmuneRACE study, and approximately 1,300 subjects contributed by 6 global collaborators. Where available, HLA class I and class II types were taken from metadata supplied by the sample provider and were not determined by assay-based typing. The dataset comprised deeply sampled blood TCRbeta repertoires from subjects exposed to, actively infected with, or recovered from COVID-19. A de-identified subject ID, COVID-19 status, age in years and sex were almost always included in the sample metadata. The material from the prospective study consisted of cDNA or gDNA derived from T cells, B-cell-depleted T cells, or PBMCs. The repertoires were released in a freely available public database meant as a resource for research on the immune response to SARS-CoV-2.

Enrolling through a virtual design, the prospective study's participants ranged in age from roughly 18 to 95 years and lived across around 25 United States geographic areas. To assign participants to cohorts, the prospective study relied on clinical history that participants themselves reported in a screening survey and a study questionnaire. In the prospective study, whole blood, serum and a nasopharyngeal or oropharyngeal swab were collected from each participant by mobile phlebotomists. Over an approximately two-month period, participants in the prospective study had the option of providing additional blood draws and questionnaires. Blood samples from the prospective study were shipped frozen or at room temperature prior to DNA extraction. What the authors observed across the whole study: The amount of clinical and demographic metadata varied by source and participant and was provided uncurated.

TCRbeta CDR3 regions were amplified from genomic DNA by means of the immunoSEQ Assay, a bias-controlled multiplex PCR. Under the source paper's analysis protocol: Within the assay, amplification of reference gene primers was used to estimate how many nucleated cells each sample contained. To quantify the absolute abundance of each unique TCRbeta CDR3 rearrangement, sequence reads were collapsed and filtered. For each sample, productive Simpson clonality was calculated by taking the square root of Simpson's diversity index across productive rearrangements. This is the immuneACCESS table as TCRdb keeps it, with only in-frame sequences that have V and J called. A part of the clones is gone; compared with another copy, unresolved V genes explain less than half, and the rest is unexplained. V and J calls and clone size are as listed in that table; D and trimming were resolved from the DNA. A total of about 280,000 clones appear in this sample, around 90% of them only once. About 4% of the sample lies in the top ten.

Sequenced: PBMCs or T cells enriched from blood (not recorded which). Rearrangement joined TRBV6-2 or TRBV6-3 to TRBJ2-1, with the D gene too uncertain to name. The sequence derives from a young woman with acute COVID-19. The CDR3 region has the sequence CASSYFTISSYNEQFF. The sequence in DNA is TGTGCCAGCAGTTACTTTACTATTAGCTCCTACAATGAGCAGTTCTTC.